The 19 T cell receptor beta chains listed next were all sequenced from one sample in a study of spatial heterogeneity in lung cancer. Findings of the study overall: For expanded intratumoral alpha and beta TCRs, counts tracked tumor mutation counts.

Their cognate antigens are unknown. TCRdb called the 5' RACE reads again in MiXCR, with one record for every CDR3 protein. The table has about 14,000 distinct CDR3 sequences, about 4.4% seen once; the top ten hold around 20%. Time point: sample taken at primary tumor resection. Specimen: lung tumor tissue, collected at surgery. Every receptor here comes from a female donor with early-stage non-small cell lung cancer.

Many counts were recorded for this clonotype. This beta chain turned up in a library designed for alpha chains; as an off-target read, its abundance says little. The genes are TRBV2 and TRBJ2-1; D is unclear. V shed 8 bases and J shed 6 bases, with 8 bases lying between them. There are 11 residues in the CDR3. CDR1 SNHLY and CDR2 FYNNEI come from the germline V gene. The CDR3 bases are TGTGCCAGCCTCAGTGGCAATGAGCAGTTCTTC. As protein: CASLSGNEQFF.

There are many counts of this clonotype. Because this beta chain is a stray read in a library intended to capture alpha chains, its abundance should not be given much weight. The chain has TRBV10-3 and TRBJ2-3; 12 bases map to TRBD2. Germline loops: CDR1 ENHRY, CDR2 SYGVKD. V shed 2 bases, J shed 3 bases, and the junction held 3 bases outside the gene matches. The CDR3 spans 16 residues. The CDR3 sequence is CAISEGLAGRTDTQYF. The CDR3 DNA is TGTGCCATCAGTGAGGGACTAGCGGGGAGGACAGATACGCAGTATTTT.

This clonotype was recorded many times. This beta chain is a stray read from a library made for alpha chains; its abundance is not meaningful. This sequence joins TRBV28 and TRBJ1-1, with TRBD1 matching over 7 bases. Looked up from germline, CDR1 is MDHEN and CDR2 is SYDVKM. The CDR3 covers 14 residues. Trimming took 5 bases from V and 4 from J; bases not matched to a gene: 7. The CDR3 region is CASSPGQRGTEAFF. In nucleotides, the CDR3 is TGTGCCAGCAGTCCGGGACAGAGGGGCACTGAAGCTTTCTTT. The variable domain in full, completed from reference TRBV28 and TRBJ1-1, reads DVKVTQSSRYLVKRTGEKVFLECVQDMDHENMFWYRQDPGLGLRLIYFSYDVKMKEKGDIPEGYSVSREKKERFSLILESASTNQTSMYLCASSPGQRGTEAFFGQGTRLTVV.

This clonotype occurred a few times. In a library made to pick up alpha chains, this beta chain is a stray read with a size that means little. V is TRBV6-1 and J is TRBJ1-3; D is uncertain. Per the germline V gene, CDR1 is MNHNS and CDR2 is SASEGT. This CDR3 is built from 16 residues. Trimming removed 2 bases at V and 0 bases at J, with 11 bases between. The CDR3 DNA sequence: TGTGCCAGCAGTGAAAGGTCGGGAAGCTCTGGAAACACCATATATTTT. Translated: CASSERSGSSGNTIYF.

Note on this clonotype: Germline is not matched at one junction end, which may reflect a read error. Because the library targeted alpha chains, this beta chain is an off-target read whose size means little. The V call is TRBV6-6, the J call TRBJ2-6; D gene unclear. From germline, CDR1 is MNHNY and CDR2 SVGAGI (reference sequence). This CDR3 comprises 11 residues. The CDR3 sequence is CDTSGDNVLTF. The CDR3 DNA reads as TGTGACACCTCTGGGGACAACGTCCTGACTTTC.

About this clonotype itself: This beta chain slipped into a library made for alpha chains as a stray read, so its size is not meaningful. V and J are TRBV21-1 and TRBJ2-1; TRBD1, as called in the table, went unchecked against the DNA. TRBV21-1 is annotated as a pseudogene. This CDR3 has 14 residues. CDR3 residues: CASPGGGGYNEQFF. As DNA, the CDR3 is TGTGCCAGCCCGGGGGGGGGCGGTTACAATGAGCAGTTCTTC.

There are many counts of this clonotype. Within a library made for alpha chains, this beta chain is off target, and its count is uninformative. The chain has TRBV6-5 and TRBJ2-2; D gene uncertain. This CDR3 spans 12 amino acids. Germline CDR1 is MNHEY and CDR2 is SVGAGI. With 7 bases removed from V and 1 base from J, the gap between germline ends came to 4 bases. CDR3 bases: TGTGCCAGCATGCAGAACACCGGGGAGCTGTTTTTT. Amino acids: CASMQNTGELFF.

A few counts support this clonotype. This beta chain is an unintended read in a library built for alpha chains; its size means little. The V gene is TRBV7-2, the J gene TRBJ1-4; 9 nucleotides line up with TRBD1. Per the germline V gene, CDR1 is SGHTA and CDR2 is FQGNSA. This CDR3 spans 15 amino acids. The junction had 5 bases not matched to a gene; V was cut back by 4 bases and J by 5 bases. The CDR3 spells CASSSRTGENEKLFF. In DNA form, the CDR3 reads TGTGCCAGCAGCTCCAGGACAGGGGAAAATGAAAAACTGTTTTTT.

In this sample, this clonotype turned up a few times. This beta chain turned up in a library designed for alpha chains; as an off-target read, its abundance says little. The chain combines TRBV3-1 with TRBJ2-2, with D perhaps TRBD1 (6 bases). There are 16 residues in the CDR3. Trimming stripped 1 base from V and 0 bases from J, with 9 bases between. Germline V gene sequence: CDR1 LGHDT, CDR2 YNNKEL (reference sequence). CDR3 sequence: CASSQVGGSNTGELFF. CDR3 DNA: TGTGCCAGCAGCCAAGTAGGGGGATCGAACACCGGGGAGCTGTTTTTT. The full variable domain, its missing parts supplied by reference TRBV3-1 and TRBJ2-2, is DTAVSQTPKYLVTQMGNDKSIKCEQNLGHDTMYWYKQDSKKFLKIMFSYNNKELIINETVPNRFSPKSPDKAHLNLHINSLELGDSAVYFCASSQVGGSNTGELFFGEGSRLTVL.

This clonotype was seen at least ten times. Within a library made for alpha chains, this beta chain is off target, and its count is uninformative. This sequence joins TRBV4-2 and TRBJ2-1, with 9 positions matching TRBD2. The CDR3 contains 19 residues. From germline, CDR1 is LGHNA and CDR2 YNFKEQ. Germline trimming cut 0 bases from V and 5 bases from J; bases unmatched to any gene: 14. CDR3 amino acids: CASSQEGSLAGRNDNEQFF. In DNA, the CDR3 is TGTGCCAGCAGCCAAGAAGGGTCTCTAGCGGGGAGAAATGACAATGAGCAGTTCTTC.

Comments on this clonotype: The size of this beta chain means little, since it is a stray read in a library made for alpha chains. This sequence joins TRBV2 and TRBJ2-2; D could derive from TRBD1 or TRBD2 (5 bases each). The CDR3 runs 13 residues. In germline, CDR1 is SNHLY, CDR2 FYNNEI. V was clipped by 8 bases and J by 6 bases, with 13 bases between them. For the CDR3, the DNA is TGTGCCAGCGGACTTCAGGGTTCCGGGGAGCTGTTTTTT. It translates to CASGLQGSGELFF.

This clonotype has ten or more counts. The library was built for alpha chains, so this beta chain is an off-target read and its size means little. The rearrangement joins TRBV5-5 to TRBJ2-3; maybe TRBD2 (6 bases). The CDR3 is made up of 16 amino acids. Germline CDR1 and CDR2: SGHKS and YYEKEE (reference sequence). The V end was cut by 0 bases, the J end by 6 bases, with 17 bases between. CDR3 nucleotide sequence: TGTGCCAGCAGCTTGGTCAGGGCGGGGACCGCGGATACGCAGTATTTT. Amino acids: CASSLVRAGTADTQYF. Full variable domain (outside the CDR3, taken from reference TRBV5-5 and TRBJ2-3): DAGVTQSPTHLIKTRGQQVTLRCSPISGHKSVSWYQQVLGQGPQFIFQYYEKEERGRGNFPDRFSARQFPNYSSELNVNALLLGDSALYLCASSLVRAGTADTQYFGPGTRLTVL.

In its sample, this clonotype was seen many times. Because the library targeted alpha chains, this beta chain is an off-target read whose size means little. CDR3 loop: CASSPGQSYEQYF. The CDR3 DNA sequence: TGTGCCAGCAGCCCGGGACAGTCCTACGAGCAGTACTTC. J is TRBJ2-7 and V is TRBV7-9, with 7 nucleotides matching TRBD1. This CDR3 region has 13 residues. The germline gives CDR1 SEHNR, CDR2 FQNEAQ (reference sequence). Losses at the gene ends were 5 bases for V and 1 base for J; bases not matched to a gene: 2. The full variable domain, rest sourced from reference TRBV7-9 and TRBJ2-7, is DTGVSQNPRHKITKRGQNVTFRCDPISEHNRLYWYRQTLGQGPEFLTYFQNEAQLEKSRLLSDRFSAERPKGSFSTLEIQRTEQGDSAMYLCASSPGQSYEQYFGPGTRLTVT.

The table lists this clonotype with many counts. Within a library made for alpha chains, this beta chain is off target, and its count is uninformative. V is TRBV5-4 and J is TRBJ2-2, with 11 bases aligning to TRBD2. Germline V gene data show CDR1 as SGHNT and CDR2 as YYREEE (reference sequence). Trimming took 4 bases from V and 7 from J; bases not matched to a gene: 3. The length of the CDR3 is 14 residues. CDR3 bases: TGTGCCAGCAGCAGGGGACTAGCGGACGGGGAGCTGTTTTTT. As protein: CASSRGLADGELFF.

Within the sample, this clonotype is medium-sized. This beta chain is an off-target read within a library intended for alpha chains, so its frequency means little. The chain couples TRBV6-5 to TRBJ2-7; 10 positions agree with TRBD1. This CDR3 is built from 15 residues. Germline trimming cut 5 bases from V and 2 bases from J; bases unmatched to any gene: 6. From germline, CDR1 is MNHEY and CDR2 SVGAGI. CDR3 in amino acids: CASSPGTGAPYEQYF. As DNA, the CDR3 is TGTGCCAGCAGTCCGGGGACAGGGGCTCCCTACGAGCAGTACTTC.

This clonotype rates as medium-sized. In a library made to pick up alpha chains, this beta chain is a stray read with a size that means little. V gene TRBV5-1 combines with J gene TRBJ2-5; TRBD1 matches 8 bases. The V gene end was trimmed by 2 bases and the J gene end by 4 bases; junction bases not matched to a gene: 7. The CDR3 extends over 15 amino acids. Germline assignment: CDR1 SGHRS and CDR2 YFSETQ. In nucleotides, the CDR3 is TGCGCCAGCAGCTTAGGGACAGGCGACGGAGAGACCCAGTACTTC. This translates into CASSLGTGDGETQYF.

This clonotype appeared many times. The junction departs from germline at one end; a sequencing error may be responsible. Within a library made for alpha chains, this beta chain is off target, and its count is uninformative. V is TRBV12-3 or TRBV12-4 and J is TRBJ2-7; tentatively, D is TRBD2 (5 bases). The CDR3 sequence is 16 residues long. CDR3 sequence: CASSARKASYTYEQHF. CDR3 DNA sequence: TGTGCCAGCAGCGCTCGCAAGGCTAGCTATACCTACGAGCAGCACTTC.

This clonotype was detected ten times or more. As an off-target read in a library built for alpha chains, this beta chain has a frequency of little significance. V usage is TRBV6-2 or TRBV6-3 and J usage is TRBJ2-7, with 8 bases identical to TRBD1. The CDR3 sequence is 12 residues long. Germline assignment: CDR1 MNHEY and CDR2 SVGEGT. V was clipped by 8 bases and J by 6 bases; unmatched bases: 6. CDR3 nucleotides: TGTGCCAGCGGGACAGGCCTACTCGAGCAGTACTTC. The encoded protein is CASGTGLLEQYF.

The sample holds many counts of this clonotype. As an off-target read in a library built for alpha chains, this beta chain has a frequency of little significance. The chain couples TRBV7-2 to TRBJ2-5; D is perhaps TRBD2 (5 bases). CDR1 and CDR2 (germline): SGHTA, FQGNSA. The length of the CDR3 is 16 residues. V lost 3 bases and J lost 5, with 19 bases in between. The CDR3 region is CASSLSAGRGAETQYF. The CDR3 coding sequence is TGTGCCAGCAGCTTGTCGGCTGGACGGGGAGCTGAGACCCAGTACTTC.